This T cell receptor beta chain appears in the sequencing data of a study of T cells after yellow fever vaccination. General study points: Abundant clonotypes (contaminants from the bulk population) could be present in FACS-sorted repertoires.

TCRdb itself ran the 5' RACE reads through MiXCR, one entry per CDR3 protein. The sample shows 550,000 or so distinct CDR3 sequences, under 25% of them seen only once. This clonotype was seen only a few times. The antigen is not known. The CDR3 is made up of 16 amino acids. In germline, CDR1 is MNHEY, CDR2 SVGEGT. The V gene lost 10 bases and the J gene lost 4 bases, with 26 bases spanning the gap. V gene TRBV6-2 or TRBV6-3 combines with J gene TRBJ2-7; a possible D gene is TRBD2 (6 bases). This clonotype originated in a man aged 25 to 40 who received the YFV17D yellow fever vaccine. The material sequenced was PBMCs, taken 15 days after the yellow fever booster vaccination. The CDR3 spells CATKRLTSGWIYEQYF. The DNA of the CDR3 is TGTGCCACCAAGAGATTGACAAGCGGGTGGATTTACGAGCAGTACTTC.